This entry lists 10 T cell receptor beta chains sequenced from one sample in a study of blood T cell repertoires in COVID-19. Clones were read by immunoSEQ multiplex PCR, and TCRdb kept only the in-frame ones, dropping some. This sample carries some 250,000 clones, 86% of them seen once, and the ten largest clones take over 9.5%. Sequenced input: peripheral blood. These receptors were taken from a woman in her twenties or thirties with COVID-19, enrolled during active disease.

The rearrangement joins TRBV19 to TRBJ1-2; 9 bases fit TRBD1. Germline-derived CDR1 and CDR2 are LNHDA and SQIVND (reference sequence). The CDR3 has 16 residues. The V segment lost 7 bases and the J segment 1 base; nucleotides outside the gene matches: 10. CDR3 amino acids: CASTRDRERSNYGYTF. In nucleotides, the CDR3 is TGTGCCAGTACCCGGGACAGGGAACGAAGTAACTATGGCTACACCTTC.

The chain is built from TRBV15 and TRBJ1-3; tentatively, D is TRBD1 (6 bases). In germline, CDR1 is LNHNV, CDR2 YYDKDF (reference sequence). The CDR3 runs to 16 residues. Trimming pared 1 base from V and 0 bases from J, leaving 10 bases between. The CDR3 spells CATSRGQVYSGNTIYF. The CDR3 DNA reads TGTGCCACCAGCAGAGGACAGGTTTACTCTGGAAACACCATATATTTT.

CDR3 protein: CATSQPGEGETQYF. CDR3 bases: TGTGCCACCAGTCAGCCAGGGGAAGGGGAGACCCAGTACTTC. The gene calls are TRBV24-1 and TRBJ2-5, with D tentatively TRBD1 (6 bases). Germline values: CDR1 KGHDR, CDR2 SFDVKD. The CDR3 totals 14 residues. Trimming shortened V by 6 bases and J by 5 bases, and 15 bases separated the two germline ends.

The chain links TRBV29-1 to TRBJ2-1; D is possibly TRBD1 (6 bases). Trimming stripped 7 bases from V and 6 bases from J, with 19 bases between. From germline, CDR1 is SQVTM and CDR2 ANQGSEA. The CDR3 totals 14 residues. The DNA for the CDR3 is TGCAGCGGCCCCCTGGGGGCCTGGGGCAATGAGCAGTTCTTC. Its translation is CSGPLGAWGNEQFF.

This rearrangement joins TRBV24-1 to TRBJ2-1, with 7 bases that match TRBD1. V lost 3 bases and J lost 7; bases outside the gene matches: 14. Germline V gene lookup returns CDR1 KGHDR and CDR2 SFDVKD. The CDR3 loop spans 17 amino acids. The CDR3 protein is CATSDPTRQGRANEQFF. The CDR3 coding sequence is TGTGCCACCAGTGATCCAACCCGACAGGGAAGGGCGAATGAGCAGTTCTTC.

This rearrangement joins TRBV6-5 to TRBJ2-6; no clear D gene. This CDR3 has 14 amino acids. Germline CDR1 and CDR2: MNHEY and SVGAGI. Trimming removed 10 bases at V and 1 base at J, with 11 bases between. CDR3 protein: CATREPSGANVLTF. The CDR3 region has the DNA TGTGCCACCCGCGAGCCTTCTGGGGCCAACGTCCTGACTTTC.

This clone was recorded once. The V and J genes are TRBV10-3 and TRBJ2-1; TRBD2 matches at 10 bases. Germline V lookup: CDR1 ENHRY, CDR2 SYGVKD. The CDR3 is 14 residues long. V lost 6 bases to trimming and J lost 5 bases; unmatched junction nucleotides: 4. This CDR3 is CAIRSSGGNNEQFF. The CDR3 region has the DNA TGTGCCATCAGGAGTAGCGGGGGGAACAATGAGCAGTTCTTC.

This chain connects TRBV28 to TRBJ2-1; 10 nucleotides align to TRBD2. CDR3 length: 15 residues. The J segment lost 10 bases and the V segment lost 2 bases, leaving 8 bases of the junction unmatched. Germline V gene sequence: CDR1 MDHEN, CDR2 SYDVKM. In DNA, the CDR3 is TGTGCCAGCAGTTTAGGGGGACTAGCGAGGGACGAGCAGTTCTTC. Translation gives CASSLGGLARDEQFF.

The CDR3 nucleotides read TGTGCCAGCAGTTTAAGGGGGAATTACTACGAGCAGTACTTC. Amino acids: CASSLRGNYYEQYF. The chain is built from TRBV27 and TRBJ2-7, with D possibly TRBD1 on 6 matching bases. This CDR3 is 14 amino acids long. With 2 bases removed from V and 3 bases from J, the gap between germline ends came to 11 bases. Germline CDR1 reads MNHEY; CDR2 reads SMNVEV (reference sequence).

This chain connects TRBV28 to TRBJ1-5, with 7 nucleotides matching TRBD1. CDR3 length equals 15 residues. Germline trimming cut 8 bases from V and 2 bases from J; bases unmatched to any gene: 9. From germline, CDR1 is MDHEN and CDR2 SYDVKM. Written as DNA, the CDR3 is TGTGCCAGCGTTGCCTCCGGACAGGGCAATCAGCCCCAGCATTTT. Amino acid sequence: CASVASGQGNQPQHF.